The present T cell receptor beta chain was sequenced within a study of beta chain features in type 1 diabetes. General study points: Researchers reported that naive, central memory and Treg TCRB repertoires appeared more similar in patients than in healthy donors. Across all four CD4+ subsets, people with type 1 diabetes showed modestly shorter TCRB CDR3s.

V was cut by 4 bases and J by 2 bases, with 8 bases left in between. This CDR3 has 12 residues. Germline CDR1 and CDR2: SQVTM and ANQGSEA. Since all of the isolated RNA was reverse transcribed, expressed TCRB transcripts were what got sequenced. Data came from immunoSEQ multiplex PCR; TCRdb stores just in-frame clones and leaves some out. The sample includes around 70,000 clones, approximately 50% of them seen just once. This clone came up a few times. What it binds is not known. The source of this sequence is a man aged 25-45 years with type 1 diabetes. Sequencing used central memory CD4+ T cells from blood. The rearrangement uses TRBV29-1 and TRBJ1-1; possible D gene TRBD1, 6 bases. CDR3 nucleotides: TGCAGCGTTGGGACAGCCAACACTGAAGCTTTCTTT. Translation: CSVGTANTEAFF.